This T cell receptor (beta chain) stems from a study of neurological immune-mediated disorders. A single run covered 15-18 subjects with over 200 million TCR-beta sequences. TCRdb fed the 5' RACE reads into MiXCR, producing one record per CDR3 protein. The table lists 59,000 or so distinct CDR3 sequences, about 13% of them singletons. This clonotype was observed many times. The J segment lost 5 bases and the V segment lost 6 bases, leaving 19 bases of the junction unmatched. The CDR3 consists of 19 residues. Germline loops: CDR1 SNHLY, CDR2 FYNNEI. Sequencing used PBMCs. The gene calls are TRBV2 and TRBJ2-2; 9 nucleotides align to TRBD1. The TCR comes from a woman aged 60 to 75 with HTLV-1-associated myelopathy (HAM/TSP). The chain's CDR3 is CASSDQRQGEDVGTGELFF. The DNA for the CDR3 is TGTGCCAGCAGCGACCAACGACAGGGGGAGGATGTTGGGACCGGGGAGCTGTTTTTT.